This TCR beta chain was sequenced for a study of PD-1 blockade in classical Hodgkin lymphoma. Study-wide results and caveats: Baseline diversity in complete responders resembled that of newly diagnosed patients. CD4+ TCR diversity climbed significantly by C4D1, unlike CD8+ TCR diversity.

CDR3 length equals 14 residues. V dropped 0 bases and J dropped 7; count of bases not matched to a gene: 3. CDR1 is SGHRS, CDR2 YFSETQ, per germline. Each patient relapsed following autologous stem cell transplantation, and prior brentuximab vedotin exposure differed. By magnetic negative selection, CD4+ T cells were purified from thawed PBMCs. With regard to this clone: Its antigen is not known.

Sequenced by immunoSEQ multiplex PCR; TCRdb stores in-frame clones only, minus some. The sample comprises about 27,000 clones, 70% to 80% of which are singletons, and less than 3% rests with the top ten. This specimen was CD4+ T cells from blood, taken at baseline. The TCR originated in a human donor with classical Hodgkin lymphoma. The V gene is TRBV5-1, the J gene TRBJ1-4, with TRBD1 matching 7 bases. The CDR3 loop reads CASSLVGTAEKLFF. In nucleotides, the CDR3 is TGCGCCAGCAGCTTGGTAGGGACAGCTGAAAAACTGTTTTTT.